The 10 T cell receptor beta chains below come from one sample, sequenced in a study of T cell changes during pregnancy in multiple sclerosis. The table came from immunoSEQ multiplex PCR; TCRdb's copy has only in-frame clones and leaves some out. The sample lists 55,000 to 75,000 clones; around 91% were seen once. The sequences come from peripheral blood, collected in the third trimester of pregnancy. The receptors here all came from a female donor in good health, enrolled as a control in a pregnancy study.

The rearrangement uses TRBV6-5 and TRBJ2-6; no firm D call. The CDR3 has 14 residues. V shed 6 bases and J shed 0 bases, with 6 bases lying between them. Germline loops: CDR1 MNHEY, CDR2 SVGAGI. The CDR3 here is CASRDTSGANVLTF. DNA of the CDR3: TGTGCCAGCAGAGACACCTCTGGGGCCAACGTCCTGACTTTC.

V gene TRBV6-6 combines with J gene TRBJ2-3; 9 bases align to TRBD2. Trimming at V came to 5 bases and at J to 1 base, leaving 4 bases not matched to a gene. This CDR3 has 15 amino acids. Germline V lookup: CDR1 MNHNY, CDR2 SVGAGI (reference sequence). DNA for the CDR3: TGTGCCAGCAGTCCAATAGCGGGGGGCACAGATACGCAGTATTTT. It specifies CASSPIAGGTDTQYF.

V gene TRBV5-1 combines with J gene TRBJ1-2; D unclear. V lost 1 base to trimming and J lost 5 bases, with 18 bases between them. This CDR3 has 16 residues. Germline V CDR1 and CDR2: SGHRS, YFSETQ. The CDR3 protein is CASSLTWPGREYGYTF. DNA of the CDR3: TGCGCCAGCAGCTTGACCTGGCCGGGTAGGGAGTATGGCTACACCTTC.

This rearrangement joins TRBV14 to TRBJ1-1, with 7 bases fitting TRBD1. The junction had 5 bases not matched to a gene; V was cut back by 0 bases and J by 4 bases. The CDR3 runs to 15 residues. Germline V gene sequence: CDR1 SGHDN, CDR2 FVKESK. The CDR3 DNA is TGTGCCAGCAGCCAAGATGTGCAGGGGGGCACTGAAGCTTTCTTT. This translates into CASSQDVQGGTEAFF.

This rearrangement joins TRBV2 to TRBJ2-7; D remains ambiguous. CDR3 size: 13 residues. Deletions cut 9 bases from V and 0 bases from J, with 12 bases between. Per the germline V gene, CDR1 is SNHLY and CDR2 is FYNNEI. CDR3 in amino acids: CASRQTSSYEQYF. The DNA of the CDR3 is TGTGCCAGTCGACAAACAAGCTCCTACGAGCAGTACTTC. The complete variable domain, with remaining parts taken from reference TRBV2 and TRBJ2-7, reads EPEVTQTPSHQVTQMGQEVILRCVPISNHLYFYWYRQILGQKVEFLVSFYNNEISEKSEIFDDQFSVERPDGSNFTLKIRSTKLEDSAMYFCASRQTSSYEQYFGPGTRLTVT.

This clone came up once. The chain carries TRBV9 and TRBJ1-1; D perhaps matches TRBD1 (6 bases). Per germline, CDR1 SGDLS and CDR2 YYNGEE. This CDR3 is built from 15 residues. V lost 0 bases, J lost 4 bases, and 13 bases lay in between. DNA of the CDR3: TGTGCCAGCAGCGTAGCGGGGGGGCCGGGCACTGAAGCTTTCTTT. Translating it yields CASSVAGGPGTEAFF.

The chain carries TRBV2 and TRBJ2-1; D not resolved. With 7 bases removed from V and 1 base from J, the gap between germline ends came to 5 bases. This CDR3 comprises 12 residues. The V gene's germline CDR1 is SNHLY and CDR2 FYNNEI. In DNA, the CDR3 is TGTGCCAGCATGGAGTCCTACAATGAGCAGTTCTTC. Protein: CASMESYNEQFF.

The gene calls are TRBV19 and TRBJ1-5; 7 nucleotides match TRBD1. Losses at the gene ends were 10 bases for V and 4 bases for J; bases not matched to a gene: 4. CDR3 size: 12 residues. The germline gives CDR1 LNHDA, CDR2 SQIVND (reference sequence). CDR3 nucleotide sequence: TGTGCCACGGGACAGCCTAATCAGCCCCAGCATTTT. It is translated as CATGQPNQPQHF.

The chain has TRBV4-1 and TRBJ1-4; D uncertain. CDR3 size: 11 residues. Trimming cost V 1 base and J 15 bases, with 9 bases left between them. Germline V gene sequence: CDR1 MGHRA, CDR2 YSYEKL. The CDR3 nucleotides read TGCGCCAGCAGCCAAGGCGGTACTTTGTTTTTT. It yields the protein CASSQGGTLFF.

This chain links TRBV28 with TRBJ1-1; D uncertain. CDR3 size: 15 residues. V dropped 5 bases and J dropped 0 bases, with 13 bases sitting between them. From germline, CDR1 is MDHEN and CDR2 SYDVKM. CDR3 DNA sequence: TGTGCCAGCAGTCCCCTCCCATCAGTGAACACTGAAGCTTTCTTT. It codes for CASSPLPSVNTEAFF. The full variable domain, completed using reference TRBV28 and TRBJ1-1, is DVKVTQSSRYLVKRTGEKVFLECVQDMDHENMFWYRQDPGLGLRLIYFSYDVKMKEKGDIPEGYSVSREKKERFSLILESASTNQTSMYLCASSPLPSVNTEAFFGQGTRLTVV.